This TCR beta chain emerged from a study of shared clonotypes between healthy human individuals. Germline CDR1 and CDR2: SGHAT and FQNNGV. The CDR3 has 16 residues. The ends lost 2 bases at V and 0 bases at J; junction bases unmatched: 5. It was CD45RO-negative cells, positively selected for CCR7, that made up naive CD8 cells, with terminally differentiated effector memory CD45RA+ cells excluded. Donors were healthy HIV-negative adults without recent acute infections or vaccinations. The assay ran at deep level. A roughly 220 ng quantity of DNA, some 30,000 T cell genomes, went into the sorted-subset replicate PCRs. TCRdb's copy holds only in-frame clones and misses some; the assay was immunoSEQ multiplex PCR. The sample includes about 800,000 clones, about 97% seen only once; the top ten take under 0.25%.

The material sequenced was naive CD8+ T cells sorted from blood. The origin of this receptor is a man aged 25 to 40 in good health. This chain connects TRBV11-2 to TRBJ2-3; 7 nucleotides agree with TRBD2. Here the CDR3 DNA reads TGTGCCAGCAGCTTATTAGCGGGTTCTAGCACAGATACGCAGTATTTT. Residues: CASSLLAGSSTDTQYF.